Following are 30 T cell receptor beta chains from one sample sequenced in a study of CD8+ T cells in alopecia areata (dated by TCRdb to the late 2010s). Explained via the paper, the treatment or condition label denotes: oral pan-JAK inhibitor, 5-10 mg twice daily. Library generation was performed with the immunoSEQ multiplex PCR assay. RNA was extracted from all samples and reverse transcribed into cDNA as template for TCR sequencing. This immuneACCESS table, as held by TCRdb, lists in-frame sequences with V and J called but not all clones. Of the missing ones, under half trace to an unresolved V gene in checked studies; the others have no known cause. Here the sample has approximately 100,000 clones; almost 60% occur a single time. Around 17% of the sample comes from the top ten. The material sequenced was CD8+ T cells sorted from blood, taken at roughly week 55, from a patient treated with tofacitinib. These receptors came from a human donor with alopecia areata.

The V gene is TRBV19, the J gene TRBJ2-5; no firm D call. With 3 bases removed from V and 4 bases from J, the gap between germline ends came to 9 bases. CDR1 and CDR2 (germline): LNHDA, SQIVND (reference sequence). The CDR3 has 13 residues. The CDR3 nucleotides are TGTGCCAGTAGTATCGGTGGGCCAGAGACCCAGTACTTC. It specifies CASSIGGPETQYF.

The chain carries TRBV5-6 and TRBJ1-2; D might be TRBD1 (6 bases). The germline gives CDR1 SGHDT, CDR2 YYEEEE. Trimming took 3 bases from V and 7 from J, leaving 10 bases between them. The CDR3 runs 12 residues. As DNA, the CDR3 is TGTGCCAGCAGCTCAGGGGCCGGTGGCTACACCTTC. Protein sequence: CASSSGAGGYTF.

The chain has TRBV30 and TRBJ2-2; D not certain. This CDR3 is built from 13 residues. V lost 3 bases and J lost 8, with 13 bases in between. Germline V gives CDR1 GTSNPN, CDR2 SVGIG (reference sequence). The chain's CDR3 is CAWSLNRVGELFF. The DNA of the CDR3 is TGTGCCTGGAGCCTCAACCGGGTAGGGGAGCTGTTTTTT.

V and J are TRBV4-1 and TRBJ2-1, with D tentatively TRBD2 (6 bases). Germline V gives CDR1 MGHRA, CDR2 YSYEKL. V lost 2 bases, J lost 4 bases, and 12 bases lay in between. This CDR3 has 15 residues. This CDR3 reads CASSQRGNIYNEQFF. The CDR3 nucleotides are TGCGCCAGCAGCCAACGGGGGAACATATACAATGAGCAGTTCTTC.

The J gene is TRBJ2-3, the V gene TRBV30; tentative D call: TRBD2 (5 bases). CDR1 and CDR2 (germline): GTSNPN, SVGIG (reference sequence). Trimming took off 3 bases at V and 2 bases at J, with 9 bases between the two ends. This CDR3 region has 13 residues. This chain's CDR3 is CAWSLANTDTQYF. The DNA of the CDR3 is TGTGCCTGGAGCCTAGCCAACACAGATACGCAGTATTTT.

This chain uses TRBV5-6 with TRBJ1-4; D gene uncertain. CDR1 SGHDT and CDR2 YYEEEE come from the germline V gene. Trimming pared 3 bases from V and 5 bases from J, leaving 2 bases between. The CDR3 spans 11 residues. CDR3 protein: CASSSNEKLFF. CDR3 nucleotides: TGTGCCAGCAGCTCAAATGAAAAACTGTTTTTT.

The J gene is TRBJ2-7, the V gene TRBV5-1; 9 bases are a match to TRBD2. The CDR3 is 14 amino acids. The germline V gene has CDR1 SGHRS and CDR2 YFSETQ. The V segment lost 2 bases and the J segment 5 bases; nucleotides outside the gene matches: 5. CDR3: CASSFSGGTDEQYF. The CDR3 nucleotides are TGCGCCAGCAGCTTTAGCGGGGGAACCGACGAGCAGTACTTC.

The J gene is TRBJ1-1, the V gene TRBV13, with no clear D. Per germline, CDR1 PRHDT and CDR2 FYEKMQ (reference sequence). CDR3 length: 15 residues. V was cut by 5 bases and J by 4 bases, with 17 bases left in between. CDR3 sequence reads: CASSISTVVGTEAFF. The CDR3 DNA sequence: TGTGCCAGCAGCATTTCAACAGTAGTGGGCACTGAAGCTTTCTTT.

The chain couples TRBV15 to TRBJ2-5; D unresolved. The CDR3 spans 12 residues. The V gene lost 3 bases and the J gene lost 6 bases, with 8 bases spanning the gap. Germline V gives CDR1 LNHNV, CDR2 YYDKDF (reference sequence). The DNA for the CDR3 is TGTGCCACCAGCAGTCCCCCGCAGACCCAGTACTTC. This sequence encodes CATSSPPQTQYF.

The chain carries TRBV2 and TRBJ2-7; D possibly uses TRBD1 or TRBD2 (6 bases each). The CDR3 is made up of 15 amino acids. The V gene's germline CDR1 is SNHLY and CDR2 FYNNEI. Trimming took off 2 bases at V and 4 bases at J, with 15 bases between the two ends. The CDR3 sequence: CASSESGAHWYEQYF. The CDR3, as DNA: TGTGCCAGCAGTGAATCGGGGGCGCATTGGTACGAGCAGTACTTC.

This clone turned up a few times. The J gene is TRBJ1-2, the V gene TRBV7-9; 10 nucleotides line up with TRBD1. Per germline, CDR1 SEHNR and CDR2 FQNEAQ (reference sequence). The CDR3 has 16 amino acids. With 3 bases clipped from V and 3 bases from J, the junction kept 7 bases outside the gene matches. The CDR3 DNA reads TGTGCCAGCAGCTTCCGGGACAGGGGTACTCACTATGGCTACACCTTC. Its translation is CASSFRDRGTHYGYTF.

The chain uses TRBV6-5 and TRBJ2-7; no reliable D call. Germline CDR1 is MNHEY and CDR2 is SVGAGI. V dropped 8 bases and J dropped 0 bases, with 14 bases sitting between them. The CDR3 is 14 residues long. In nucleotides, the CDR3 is TGTGCCAGCCGCCCGTCGGAAAACTCCTACGAGCAGTACTTC. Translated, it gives CASRPSENSYEQYF.

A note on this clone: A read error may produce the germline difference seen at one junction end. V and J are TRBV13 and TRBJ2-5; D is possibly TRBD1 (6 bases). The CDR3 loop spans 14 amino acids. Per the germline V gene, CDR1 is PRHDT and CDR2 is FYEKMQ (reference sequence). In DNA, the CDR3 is TGTGCCAGCAGCATAGGGACAATGCAAGAGACCCAGTACTTC. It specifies CASSIGTMQETQYF.

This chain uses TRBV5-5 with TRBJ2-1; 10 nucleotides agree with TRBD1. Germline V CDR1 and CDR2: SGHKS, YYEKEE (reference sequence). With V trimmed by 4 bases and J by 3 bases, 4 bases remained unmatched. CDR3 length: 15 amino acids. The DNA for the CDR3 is TGTGCCAGCAGCACTGGGACAGGGGTCTACAATGAGCAGTTCTTC. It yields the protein CASSTGTGVYNEQFF.

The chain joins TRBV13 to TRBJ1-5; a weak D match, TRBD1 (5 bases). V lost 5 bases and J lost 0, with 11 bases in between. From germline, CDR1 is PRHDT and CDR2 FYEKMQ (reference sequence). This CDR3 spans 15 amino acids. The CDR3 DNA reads TGTGCCAGCAGCCTGGGACGGAGTAGCAATCAGCCCCAGCATTTT. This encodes CASSLGRSSNQPQHF.

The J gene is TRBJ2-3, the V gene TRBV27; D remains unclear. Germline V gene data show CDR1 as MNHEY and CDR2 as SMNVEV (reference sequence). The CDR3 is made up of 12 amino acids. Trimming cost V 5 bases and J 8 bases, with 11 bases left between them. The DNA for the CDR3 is TGTGCCAGCAGTGTAGTCCCGGGTACGCAGTATTTT. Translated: CASSVVPGTQYF.

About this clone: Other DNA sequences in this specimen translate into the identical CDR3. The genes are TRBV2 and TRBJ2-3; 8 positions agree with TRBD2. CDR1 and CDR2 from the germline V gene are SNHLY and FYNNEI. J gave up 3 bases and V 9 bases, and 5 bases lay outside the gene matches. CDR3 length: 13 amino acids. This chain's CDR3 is CASSGEGTDTQYF. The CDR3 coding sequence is TGTGCCAGTAGCGGGGAAGGAACAGATACGCAGTATTTT. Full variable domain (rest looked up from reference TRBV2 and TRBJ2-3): EPEVTQTPSHQVTQMGQEVILRCVPISNHLYFYWYRQILGQKVEFLVSFYNNEISEKSEIFDDQFSVERPDGSNFTLKIRSTKLEDSAMYFCASSGEGTDTQYFGPGTRLTVL.

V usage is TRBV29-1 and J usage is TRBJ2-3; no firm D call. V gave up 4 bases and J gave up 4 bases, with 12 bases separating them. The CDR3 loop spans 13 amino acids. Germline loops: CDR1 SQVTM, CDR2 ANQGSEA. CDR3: CSVVREGSDTQYF. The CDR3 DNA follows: TGCAGCGTTGTAAGAGAAGGTTCAGATACGCAGTATTTT.

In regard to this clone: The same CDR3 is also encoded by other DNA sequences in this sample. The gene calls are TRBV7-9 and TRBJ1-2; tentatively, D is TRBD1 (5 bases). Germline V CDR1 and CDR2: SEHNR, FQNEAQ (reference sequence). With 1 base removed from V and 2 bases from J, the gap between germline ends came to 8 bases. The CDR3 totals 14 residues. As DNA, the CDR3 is TGTGCCAGCAGCTTAGTTGGGGGAAACTATGGCTACACCTTC. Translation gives CASSLVGGNYGYTF.

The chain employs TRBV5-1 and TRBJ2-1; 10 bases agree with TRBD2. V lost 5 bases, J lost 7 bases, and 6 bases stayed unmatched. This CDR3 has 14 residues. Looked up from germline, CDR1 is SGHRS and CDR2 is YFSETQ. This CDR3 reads CASRGTSGDNEQFF. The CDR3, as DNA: TGCGCCAGCAGAGGCACTAGCGGGGATAATGAGCAGTTCTTC.

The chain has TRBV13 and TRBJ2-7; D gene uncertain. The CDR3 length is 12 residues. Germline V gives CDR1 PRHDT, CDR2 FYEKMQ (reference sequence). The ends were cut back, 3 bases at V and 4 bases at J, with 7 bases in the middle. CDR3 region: CASSLERYEQYF. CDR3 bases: TGTGCCAGCAGCTTGGAGCGTTACGAGCAGTACTTC.

The CDR3 DNA follows: TGTGCCAGCAGTCGGACAGGGGGCTCTGGAAACACCATATATTTT. This codes for CASSRTGGSGNTIYF. This rearrangement joins TRBV27 to TRBJ1-3, with TRBD1 identical over 10 bases. The germline V gene has CDR1 MNHEY and CDR2 SMNVEV (reference sequence). V shed 5 bases and J 0 bases; nucleotides not matched to a gene: 1. The CDR3 loop spans 15 amino acids.

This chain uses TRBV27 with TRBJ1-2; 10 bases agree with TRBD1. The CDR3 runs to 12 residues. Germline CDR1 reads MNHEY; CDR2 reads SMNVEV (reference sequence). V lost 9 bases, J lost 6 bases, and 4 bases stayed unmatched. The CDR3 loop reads CASRQGANGYTF. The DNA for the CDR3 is TGTGCCAGTAGACAGGGGGCAAATGGCTACACCTTC.

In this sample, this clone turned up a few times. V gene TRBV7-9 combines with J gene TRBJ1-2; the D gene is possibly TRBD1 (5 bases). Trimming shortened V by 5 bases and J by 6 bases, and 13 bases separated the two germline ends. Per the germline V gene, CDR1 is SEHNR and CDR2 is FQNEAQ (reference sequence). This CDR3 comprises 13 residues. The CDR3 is CASSPRAEDGYTF. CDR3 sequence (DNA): TGTGCCAGCAGCCCCAGGGCGGAGGATGGCTACACCTTC.

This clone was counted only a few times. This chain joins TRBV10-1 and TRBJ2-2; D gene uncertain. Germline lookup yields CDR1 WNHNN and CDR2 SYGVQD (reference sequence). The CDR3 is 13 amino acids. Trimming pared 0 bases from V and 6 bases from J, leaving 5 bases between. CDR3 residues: CASSESISGELFF. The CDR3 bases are TGCGCCAGCAGTGAGTCGATCTCCGGGGAGCTGTTTTTT.

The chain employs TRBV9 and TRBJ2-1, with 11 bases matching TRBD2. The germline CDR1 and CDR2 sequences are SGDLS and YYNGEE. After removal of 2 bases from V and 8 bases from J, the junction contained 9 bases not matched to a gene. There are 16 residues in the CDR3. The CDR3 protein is CASSVTLAGAIDEQFF. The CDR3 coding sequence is TGTGCCAGCAGCGTTACACTAGCGGGGGCCATAGATGAGCAGTTCTTC.

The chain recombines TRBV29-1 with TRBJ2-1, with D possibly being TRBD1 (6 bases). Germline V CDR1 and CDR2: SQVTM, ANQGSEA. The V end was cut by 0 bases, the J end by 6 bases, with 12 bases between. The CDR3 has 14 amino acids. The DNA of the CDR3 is TGCAGCGTTGAAGATCTACAGGGTGTCAATGAGCAGTTCTTC. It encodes CSVEDLQGVNEQFF.

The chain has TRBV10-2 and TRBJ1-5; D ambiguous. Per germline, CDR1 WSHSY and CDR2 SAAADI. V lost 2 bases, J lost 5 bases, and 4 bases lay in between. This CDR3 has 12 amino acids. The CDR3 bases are TGCGCCAGCAGTGAGCCCGATCAGCCCCAGCATTTT. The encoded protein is CASSEPDQPQHF.

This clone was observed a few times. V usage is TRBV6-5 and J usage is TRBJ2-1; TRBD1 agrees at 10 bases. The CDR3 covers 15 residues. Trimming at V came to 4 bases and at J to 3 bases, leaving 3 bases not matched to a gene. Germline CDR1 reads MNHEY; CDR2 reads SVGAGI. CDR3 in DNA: TGTGCCAGCAGTTCCCGGGACAGGGGCTACAATGAGCAGTTCTTC. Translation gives CASSSRDRGYNEQFF.

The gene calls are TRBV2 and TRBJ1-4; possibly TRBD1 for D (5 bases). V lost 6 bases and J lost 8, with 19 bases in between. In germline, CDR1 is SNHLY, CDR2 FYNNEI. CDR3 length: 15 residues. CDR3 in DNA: TGTGCCAGCAGGGATCAGGGACCTAAAGAGGAAAAACTGTTTTTT. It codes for CASRDQGPKEEKLFF.